This TCR gamma chain was obtained from a study of intestinal T cells in coeliac disease (dated by TCRdb to about 2020). For the wider study: In the TRG cohort, the mean age of coeliac patients was 15 to 16 years compared with 54.8 years for controls, so the coeliac patients were much younger than the controls. In the TCR-delta (TRD) cohort, there were duodenal biopsies from 11 coeliac disease patients and 11 non-coeliac controls. Duodenal biopsies from around 35 coeliac disease patients and about 20 non-coeliac controls made up a second, larger TCR-gamma (TRG) cohort.

For each case, genomic DNA was extracted from ten 5-um FFPE scrolls with the QIAamp DNA FFPE tissue kit. To test whether coeliac disease could be classified from the TCR repertoire, the study used duodenal biopsies that were formalin-fixed paraffin-embedded, fully anonymised, and surplus to diagnostic needs. Controls had no clinical or histological suspicion of coeliac disease and underwent upper endoscopy for reflux, dyspepsia or gastritis. For this clone: The specificity of this receptor is unknown. With a much larger clone just one base away, this may be a read error.

The paper as a whole reports these results and caveats: TRG clustering correctly classified most of the 54 biopsies (roughly 94%), with a reported leave-one-out accuracy of around 87%. In training, clustering based on TRD kmers put all 20 or so biopsies in the right class, and the reported leave-one-out accuracy was 85% to 95%. Age was significantly different between the coeliac and control groups, but splitting the analysis by age did not give a significant classification. Repeated CDR3 amino acid sequences could not be distinguished from PCR duplicates. FFPE-derived DNA was found to be relatively degraded, and loss of a proportion of TCR sequences in each sample was likely caused by this degradation.

Library preparation employed multiplex PCR. These reads were obtained on an Ion Torrent PGM. TRG repertoires were amplified from approximately 220 ng of biopsy DNA with the LymphoTrack kit, in which Illumina adapters are carried by the primers. TRG amplicons were purified using AMPure XP beads, were quantified on a 2100 Bioanalyzer, and were pooled equimolarly. An Ion PGM instrument was used to sequence the TRG libraries. The source study handled its data this way. FastX removed reads in which more than 10% of nucleotides fell below the per-patient third-quartile quality score. Reads were aligned with IMGT/HighV-QUEST to assign V, D and J genes, identify CDR3 regions and assess functionality. After the sequences were translated into amino acids, every sequence predicted to be non-functional was thrown out. The CDR3s were broken into kmers both with and without positional annotation, PCA was run on the kmer frequencies, and the samples were clustered using every one of the 1023 combinations of PCs 1-10. Classification was validated by leave-one-out cross-validation, re-optimising parameters on the remaining samples each time. Using the vegan R package, Shannon diversity was calculated from repeated random subsamples whose size matched the lowest read count. With CATT, TCRdb called clones again from the public reads; duplicate DNA rows were later joined. The V and J calls shown here were made by TCRdb, not taken from the authors' results. Across this sample there are roughly 300 gamma-chain clones, with roughly 56% seen only once. Approximately 50% of the sample goes to the ten largest clones.

For this chain, trimming is 0 bases at the V end and 4 bases at the J end, and the number of junction bases without a gene match is 8. The CDR3, cysteine through phenylalanine, is 16 amino acids long. Of all the DNA, just the CDR3 is kept, 48 bases in frame from base 1. Via the germline V gene, CDR1 is EGSNGY and CDR2 YDSYNSKV. The sample comprised a duodenal biopsy. The receptor's source is a human donor who served as a control with a normal duodenal biopsy, not a healthy volunteer. The chain uses TRGV2 and TRGJP1. The DNA is as follows: TGTGCCACCTGGGACGGGGTGGGCGTCACTGGTTGGTTCAAGATATTT. The resulting protein is CATWDGVGVTGWFKIF.